This TCR beta chain was retrieved from a study of vaccination effects on CD4 cells after COVID-19. Germline CDR1 and CDR2: SNHLY and FYNNEI. V shed 2 bases and J shed 1 base, with 5 bases lying between them. This CDR3 spans 13 amino acids. Measured with immunoSEQ multiplex PCR; TCRdb has only the in-frame clones, and not every one. Of about 66,000 clones detected, about 80% appear once; the ten largest clones hold about 0.86%. Remarks on this clone: Its antigen is still unknown.

Before sequencing, viral peptide pools were used by the ViraFEST assay to expand antigen-specific CD4+ T cells. Scientists isolated CD4+ T cells after an approximately 10-day culture period ended. Participants were vaccinated with two doses of either the BNT162b2 or mRNA-1273 vaccine. Having tested negative for nucleocapsid antibodies, the vaccine recipients showed no prior SARS-CoV-2 infection. Replacing half the medium with IL-2 medium was done on days 3 and 7. This receptor was taken from a human donor who received a COVID-19 vaccine. The input for sequencing was CD4+ T cells from PBMCs cultured with HCoV-OC43 spike peptides, taken after COVID-19 vaccination. Noted subset: HCoV-OC43 spike overlapping peptide pool stimulation. The chain couples TRBV2 to TRBJ1-1; D gene unclear. The CDR3 region has the DNA TGTGCCAGCAGTGAACCCTCGAACACTGAAGCTTTCTTT. It yields the protein CASSEPSNTEAFF.